This T cell receptor beta chain was recovered during a study of Graves' ophthalmopathy and Graves' hyperthyroidism. Study as a whole: Peripheral blood was obtained at first diagnosis, ahead of any treatment. The study's findings and limits: Sensitivity of about 90% and specificity of almost 83% were achieved when a 13-signature model separated ophthalmopathy from stable hyperthyroidism.

The TCR beta CDR3 regions underwent amplification from RNA transcripts. First-round RT-PCR employed HTBI primers, with a second-round multiplex PCR after it. Each CDR3 protein gets one entry after TCRdb re-called the multiplex PCR reads with MiXCR. In the table there are about 220,000 distinct CDR3 sequences, roughly 21% of which are singletons. V lost 7 bases, J lost 6 bases, and 10 bases lay in between. This CDR3 is built from 12 residues. Germline V gene lookup returns CDR1 MDHEN and CDR2 SYDVKM. The table lists this clonotype with many counts. Its target is unknown. The source of this sequence is a woman aged 50 to 65 with Graves' ophthalmopathy. The chain recombines TRBV28 with TRBJ1-5; D remains unclear. The specimen was peripheral blood. As DNA, the CDR3 is TGTGCCAGCAAAGGGTTGGTTCAGCCCCAGCATTTT. Its protein product is CASKGLVQPQHF.